The next 22 T cell receptor beta chains were all read from a single sample in a study of T cells in Graves' hyperthyroidism and ophthalmopathy. What was amplified from RNA transcripts were TCR beta CDR3 regions. RT-PCR in the first round (using the HTBI primer set) targeted the TCR CDR3. MiXCR was run by TCRdb on the multiplex PCR reads, yielding one entry per CDR3 protein. The sample has 600,000 to 750,000 distinct CDR3 sequences, around 16% seen once. The source material was blood. These receptors all stem from a man aged 50 or older with Graves' hyperthyroidism.

This clonotype has more than one count but fewer than ten. V usage is TRBV4-2 and J usage is TRBJ2-5; 7 bases line up with TRBD2. The V gene's germline CDR1 is LGHNA and CDR2 YNFKEQ. Trimming cost V 0 bases and J 3 bases; bases outside gene matches: 1. This CDR3 region has 14 residues. This CDR3 is CASSQDLAEETQYF. For the CDR3, the DNA is TGTGCCAGCAGCCAAGATCTAGCGGAAGAGACCCAGTACTTC.

This clonotype was detected only a few times. The chain is built from TRBV27 and TRBJ2-5; TRBD2 matches 9 bases. CDR3 size: 14 residues. V shed 5 bases, J shed 5 bases, and the junction held 6 bases outside the gene matches. CDR1 is MNHEY and CDR2 is SMNVEV in the germline V gene (reference sequence). CDR3 residues: CASSPRLAAETQYF. Here the CDR3 DNA reads TGTGCCAGCAGTCCCCGACTAGCGGCGGAGACCCAGTACTTC.

V usage is TRBV28 and J usage is TRBJ2-7; 13 bases are shared with TRBD2. CDR3 length: 17 amino acids. CDR1 is MDHEN and CDR2 is SYDVKM in the germline V gene. The trim removed 6 bases at V and 4 bases at J, leaving 12 bases unmatched. The DNA for the CDR3 is TGTGCCAGCAGCATCTCGGGACTAGCGGGACAGGGATACGAGCAGTACTTC. This codes for CASSISGLAGQGYEQYF.

The chain employs TRBV5-6 and TRBJ2-7; 9 positions agree with TRBD2. The J segment lost 2 bases and the V segment lost 0 bases, leaving 6 bases of the junction unmatched. The germline V gene has CDR1 SGHDT and CDR2 YYEEEE. This CDR3 comprises 16 residues. As DNA, the CDR3 is TGTGCCAGCAGCTTGGGACTAGCGGAGACCGCCTACGAGCAGTACTTC. It encodes CASSLGLAETAYEQYF.

The sample holds a few counts of this clonotype. The V call is TRBV12-3 or TRBV12-4, the J call TRBJ1-1; D gene uncertain. The CDR3 contains 14 residues. The V end was cut by 1 base, the J end by 5 bases, with 11 bases between. In DNA form, the CDR3 reads TGTGCCAGCAGTTTAGGCCTAATGGGGACTGAAGCTTTCTTT. Residues: CASSLGLMGTEAFF.

This clonotype has at least ten counts. V usage is TRBV2 and J usage is TRBJ2-4, with D perhaps TRBD2 (5 bases). Germline assignment: CDR1 SNHLY and CDR2 FYNNEI. The CDR3 covers 16 residues. The V gene lost 1 base and the J gene lost 7 bases, with 17 bases spanning the gap. CDR3 coding DNA: TGTGCCAGCAGTGAAGTAACGGGAAGCGTAGACAACATTCAGTACTTC. Translation: CASSEVTGSVDNIQYF.

This clonotype appeared a few times. The chain uses TRBV20-1 and TRBJ1-1, with D maybe TRBD1 (5 bases). V dropped 4 bases and J dropped 3 bases, with 18 bases sitting between them. This CDR3 contains 15 residues. CDR1 is DFQATT and CDR2 is SNEGSKA in the germline V gene (reference sequence). Here the CDR3 DNA reads TGCAGTGCTAAGCAGGGACGTTCGATTCACACTGAAGCTTTCTTT. Translating gives CSAKQGRSIHTEAFF.

This clonotype has ten or more counts. The chain's CDR3 is CASSLVRPLNTEAFF. For the CDR3, the DNA is TGTGCCAGCAGCTTAGTCAGACCATTGAACACTGAAGCTTTCTTT. This chain links TRBV11-2 with TRBJ1-1, with unresolved D. Germline V gene data show CDR1 as SGHAT and CDR2 as FQNNGV. This CDR3 contains 15 residues. V gave up 1 base and J gave up 0 bases, with 9 bases separating them. Filled out from reference TRBV11-2 and TRBJ1-1, the complete variable domain reads EAGVAQSPRYKIIEKRQSVAFWCNPISGHATLYWYQQILGQGPKLLIQFQNNGVVDDSQLPKDRFSAERLKGVDSTLKIQPAKLEDSAVYLCASSLVRPLNTEAFFGQGTRLTVV.

This clonotype was recorded at least ten times. The J gene is TRBJ2-2, the V gene TRBV24-1; D remains unclear. The CDR3 covers 15 residues. CDR1 is KGHDR, CDR2 SFDVKD, per germline. V was shortened by 4 bases and J by 1 base, with 9 bases between the two germline ends. The CDR3 nucleotides are TGTGCCACCAGTGAACACAGTTTGAACACCGGGGAGCTGTTTTTT. Amino acid sequence: CATSEHSLNTGELFF.

The chain combines TRBV19 with TRBJ2-3; 7 bases fit TRBD1. The CDR3 loop spans 14 amino acids. The ends lost 9 bases at V and 0 bases at J; junction bases unmatched: 6. CDR1 and CDR2 (germline): LNHDA, SQIVND (reference sequence). CDR3 nucleotides: TGTGCCAGCAAGACAGGGTCTAGCACAGATACGCAGTATTTT. As protein: CASKTGSSTDTQYF. Combining the CDR3 with reference TRBV19 and TRBJ2-3 gives the whole variable domain DGGITQSPKYLFRKEGQNVTLSCEQNLNHDAMYWYRQDPGQGLRLIYYSQIVNDFQKGDIAEGYSVSREKKESFPLTVTSAQKNPTAFYLCASKTGSSTDTQYFGPGTRLTVL.

The chain combines TRBV19 with TRBJ1-1; D gene uncertain. The V end lost 5 bases, the J end lost 4 bases, and 11 bases lay between the germline ends. CDR3 length: 13 amino acids. Germline-derived CDR1 and CDR2 are LNHDA and SQIVND (reference sequence). The CDR3 DNA is TGTGCCAGTAGTGTCAGTCTCTCCACTGAAGCTTTCTTT. Amino acids: CASSVSLSTEAFF.

This clonotype was recorded only once. This sequence joins TRBV29-1 and TRBJ2-1, with 8 bases fitting TRBD2. The CDR3 is made up of 15 amino acids. Per the germline V gene, CDR1 is SQVTM and CDR2 is ANQGSEA. J lost 9 bases, V lost 4 bases, and 14 bases had no gene match. The CDR3 DNA sequence: TGCAGCGTTGGGGGGGGGACGGGAGGGTTCCGTGAGCAGTTCTTC. Translating gives CSVGGGTGGFREQFF.

This clonotype occurred a few times. The chain joins TRBV12-3 or TRBV12-4 to TRBJ2-1; TRBD1 matches at 8 bases. CDR3 size: 20 residues. V lost 3 bases and J lost 2; bases outside the gene matches: 18. The CDR3 protein is CASSLSVGQVPDLAYNEQFF. The CDR3 nucleotides read TGTGCCAGCAGTTTGTCTGTGGGACAGGTCCCCGATCTCGCCTACAATGAGCAGTTCTTC.

Remarks on this clonotype: A much bigger clone sits one base away, suggesting this may be a read error. The chain combines TRBV7-9 with TRBJ2-7, with 9 bases aligning to TRBD2. Germline assignment: CDR1 SEHNR and CDR2 FQNEAQ (reference sequence). There are 13 residues in the CDR3. Here the CDR3 DNA reads TGTGTCAGCAGCTTAATAGCGGGAGACGAGCAGTACTTC. As protein: CVSSLIAGDEQYF.

This clonotype was seen only a few times. The chain has TRBV27 and TRBJ1-6; no definite D call. Germline CDR1 MNHEY, CDR2 SMNVEV (reference sequence). This CDR3 comprises 13 residues. V lost 6 bases to trimming and J lost 4 bases, with 7 bases between them. The chain's CDR3 is CASSPRYNSPLHF. The CDR3 DNA follows: TGTGCCAGCAGCCCCCGGTATAATTCACCCCTCCACTTT.

This clonotype has ten or more counts. The chain recombines TRBV28 with TRBJ2-1; 9 bases fit TRBD2. The junction had 9 bases not matched to a gene; V was cut back by 8 bases and J by 7 bases. This CDR3 comprises 14 residues. Germline CDR1 reads MDHEN; CDR2 reads SYDVKM. CDR3 loop: CASAGGGVVNEQFF. CDR3 DNA sequence: TGTGCCAGCGCGGGAGGGGGGGTTGTAAATGAGCAGTTCTTC. Combining the CDR3 with reference TRBV28 and TRBJ2-1 gives the whole variable domain DVKVTQSSRYLVKRTGEKVFLECVQDMDHENMFWYRQDPGLGLRLIYFSYDVKMKEKGDIPEGYSVSREKKERFSLILESASTNQTSMYLCASAGGGVVNEQFFGPGTRLTVL.

In this sample, this clonotype turned up a few times. The chain joins TRBV20-1 to TRBJ2-2; 8 positions match TRBD2. Germline CDR1 is DFQATT and CDR2 is SNEGSKA (reference sequence). The J segment lost 8 bases and the V segment lost 3 bases, leaving 11 bases of the junction unmatched. The CDR3 has 15 residues. The CDR3 region has the DNA TGCAGTGCTAGTCCGAACGGGAGGGGACTTGGGGAGCTGTTTTTT. This encodes CSASPNGRGLGELFF.

This clonotype was detected ten times or more. The chain recombines TRBV12-3 or TRBV12-4 with TRBJ2-3; a possible D gene is TRBD2 (5 bases). V lost 3 bases and J 0 bases, leaving 10 bases between the germline ends. CDR3 length: 15 residues. The chain's CDR3 is CASSFQAVSTDTQYF. The DNA of the CDR3 is TGTGCCAGCAGTTTCCAAGCGGTGAGCACAGATACGCAGTATTTT.

This clonotype was counted many times. The chain links TRBV20-1 to TRBJ1-2; no clear D. The CDR3 consists of 16 residues. Germline CDR1 DFQATT, CDR2 SNEGSKA (reference sequence). With 0 bases removed from V and 0 bases from J, the gap between germline ends came to 14 bases. The CDR3 reads CSARDGVLGTNYGYTF. CDR3 sequence (DNA): TGCAGTGCTAGAGACGGGGTACTAGGCACTAACTATGGCTACACCTTC.

The chain recombines TRBV29-1 with TRBJ2-1; 10 bases are shared with TRBD2. Germline trimming cut 7 bases from V and 3 bases from J; bases unmatched to any gene: 3. The CDR3 is 13 amino acids. Germline V gene sequence: CDR1 SQVTM, CDR2 ANQGSEA. This CDR3 is CSATSGNYNEQFF. The CDR3 coding sequence is TGCAGCGCAACTAGCGGGAACTACAATGAGCAGTTCTTC.

This clonotype was detected only a few times. The rearrangement joins TRBV3-1 to TRBJ2-4; TRBD2 agrees at 12 bases. Germline loops: CDR1 LGHDT, CDR2 YNNKEL (reference sequence). Trimming removed 4 bases from V and 6 bases from J; junction bases left unmatched: 7. This CDR3 contains 16 residues. The CDR3 protein is CASSLTSGRSGNIQYF. Written as DNA, the CDR3 is TGTGCCAGCAGCCTGACTAGCGGGAGATCGGGAAACATTCAGTACTTC.

Many counts were recorded for this clonotype. The rearrangement links TRBV6-2 or TRBV6-3 to TRBJ1-2; weak D call: TRBD1 (5 bases). Trimming cost V 5 bases and J 2 bases, with 12 bases left between them. There are 14 residues in the CDR3. Germline V gene lookup returns CDR1 MNHEY and CDR2 SVGEGT. CDR3: CASSPWDGNYGYTF. In nucleotides, the CDR3 is TGTGCCAGCAGTCCCTGGGACGGCAACTATGGCTACACCTTC.